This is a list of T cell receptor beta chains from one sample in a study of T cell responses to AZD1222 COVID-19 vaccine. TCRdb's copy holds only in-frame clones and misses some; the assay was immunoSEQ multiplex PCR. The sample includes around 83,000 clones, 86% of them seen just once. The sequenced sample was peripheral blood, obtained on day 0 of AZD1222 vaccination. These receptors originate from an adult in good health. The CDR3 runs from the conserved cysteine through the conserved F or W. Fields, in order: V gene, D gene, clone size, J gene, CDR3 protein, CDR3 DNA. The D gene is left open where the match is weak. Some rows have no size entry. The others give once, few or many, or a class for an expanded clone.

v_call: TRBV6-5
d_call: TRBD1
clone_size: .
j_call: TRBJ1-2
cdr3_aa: CASSLEGTARGGYTF
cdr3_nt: TGTGCCAGCAGTCTCGAGGGGACAGCGAGGGGTGGCTACACCTTC

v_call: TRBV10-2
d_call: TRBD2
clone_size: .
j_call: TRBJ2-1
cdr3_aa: CASKLGGAGSYNEQFF
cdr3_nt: TGCGCCAGCAAACTCGGGGGGGCCGGTTCCTACAATGAGCAGTTCTTC

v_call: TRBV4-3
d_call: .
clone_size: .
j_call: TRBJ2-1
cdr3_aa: CASSQEPNWGNEQFF
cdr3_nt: TGCGCCAGCAGCCAAGAACCTAACTGGGGGAATGAGCAGTTCTTC

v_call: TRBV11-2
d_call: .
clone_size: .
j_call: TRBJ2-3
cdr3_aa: CASSLTGETDTQYF
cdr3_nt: TGTGCCAGCAGCTTGACCGGAGAGACAGATACGCAGTATTTT

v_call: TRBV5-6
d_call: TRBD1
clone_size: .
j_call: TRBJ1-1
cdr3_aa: CASSLYRGVTEAFF
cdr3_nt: TGTGCCAGCAGCTTGTACAGGGGCGTCACTGAAGCTTTCTTT

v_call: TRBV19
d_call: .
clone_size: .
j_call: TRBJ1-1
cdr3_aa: CASSKAGMNTEAFF
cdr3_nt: TGTGCCAGTAGTAAGGCAGGCATGAACACTGAAGCTTTCTTT

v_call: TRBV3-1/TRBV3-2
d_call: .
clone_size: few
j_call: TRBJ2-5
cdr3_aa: CASSQAPRGALQETQYF
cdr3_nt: TGTGCCAGCAGCCAAGCCCCCAGGGGAGCGCTACAAGAGACCCAGTACTTC

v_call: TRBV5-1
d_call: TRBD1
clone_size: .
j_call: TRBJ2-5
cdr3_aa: CASNTGVGETQYF
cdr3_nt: TGCGCCAGCAACACAGGGGTGGGCGAGACCCAGTACTTC

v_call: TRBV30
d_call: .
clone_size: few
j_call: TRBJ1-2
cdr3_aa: CAWSVSRVGSGYTF
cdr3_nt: TGTGCCTGGAGTGTAAGCAGGGTGGGAAGTGGCTACACCTTC

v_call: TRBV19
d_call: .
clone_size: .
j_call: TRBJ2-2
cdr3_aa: CASSGLRTGELFF
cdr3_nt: TGTGCCAGTAGCGGTCTCAGGACCGGGGAGCTGTTTTTT

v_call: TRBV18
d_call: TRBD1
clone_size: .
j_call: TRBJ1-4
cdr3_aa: CASSPREDRTNEKLFF
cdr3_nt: TGTGCCAGCTCACCGCGGGAGGACAGGACTAATGAAAAACTGTTTTTT

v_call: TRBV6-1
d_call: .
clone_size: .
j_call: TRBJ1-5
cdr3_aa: CASSELRGGGNQPQHF
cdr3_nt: TGTGCCAGCAGTGAATTACGGGGAGGCGGCAATCAGCCCCAGCATTTT

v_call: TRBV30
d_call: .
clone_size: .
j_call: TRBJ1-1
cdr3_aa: CAWRGSYYTEAFF
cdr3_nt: TGTGCCTGGAGAGGCAGCTACTACACTGAAGCTTTCTTT

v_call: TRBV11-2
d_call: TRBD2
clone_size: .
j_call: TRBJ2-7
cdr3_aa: CAKSGVIGKYLVYEQYF
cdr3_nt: TGTGCCAAAAGCGGGGTCATCGGGAAGTACTTGGTTTACGAGCAGTACTTC

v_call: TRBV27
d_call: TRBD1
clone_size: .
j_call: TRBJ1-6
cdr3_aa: CASSLQGGHYNSPLHF
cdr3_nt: TGTGCCAGCAGTCTTCAGGGGGGGCACTATAATTCACCCCTCCACTTT

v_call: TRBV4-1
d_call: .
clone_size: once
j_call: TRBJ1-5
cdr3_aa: CASSPEPTQRDSNQPQHF
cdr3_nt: TGCGCCAGCAGCCCCGAACCGACCCAAAGGGATAGCAATCAGCCCCAGCATTTT

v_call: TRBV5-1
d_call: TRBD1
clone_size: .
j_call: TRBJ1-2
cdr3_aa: CASSDEGGRGSPNYGYTF
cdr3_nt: TGCGCCAGCAGCGATGAGGGGGGCAGGGGGTCGCCCAACTATGGCTACACCTTC

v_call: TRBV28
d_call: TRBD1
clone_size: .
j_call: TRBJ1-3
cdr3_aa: CASSSPRTGWAGNTIYF
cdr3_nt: TGTGCCAGCAGTTCCCCCCGGACAGGGTGGGCTGGAAACACCATATATTTT

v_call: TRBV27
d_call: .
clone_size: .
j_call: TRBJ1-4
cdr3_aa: CASSLSDPGLRHEKLFF
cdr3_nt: TGTGCCAGCAGTTTGAGCGACCCGGGATTAAGACATGAAAAACTGTTTTTT

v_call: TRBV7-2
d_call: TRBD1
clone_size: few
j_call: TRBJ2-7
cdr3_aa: CASRSPGQGYEQYF
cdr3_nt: TGTGCCAGCAGATCTCCGGGACAGGGTTACGAGCAGTACTTC

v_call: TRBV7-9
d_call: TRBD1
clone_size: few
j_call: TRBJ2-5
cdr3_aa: CASGTGEEETQYF
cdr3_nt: TGTGCCAGCGGGACAGGGGAAGAAGAGACCCAGTACTTC

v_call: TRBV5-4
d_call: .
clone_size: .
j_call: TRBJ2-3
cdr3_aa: CASSLKGTDTQYF
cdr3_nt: TGTGCCAGCAGCTTAAAAGGCACAGATACGCAGTATTTT

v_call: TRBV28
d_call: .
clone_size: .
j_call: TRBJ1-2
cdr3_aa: CASRMGGPQGGYTF
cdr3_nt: TGTGCCAGCAGAATGGGGGGCCCGCAGGGTGGCTACACCTTC

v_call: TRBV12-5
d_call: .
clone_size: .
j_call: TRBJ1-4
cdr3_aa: CASDSPGHQIEKLFF
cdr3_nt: TGTGCTAGTGATTCCCCGGGACACCAAATTGAAAAACTGTTTTTT

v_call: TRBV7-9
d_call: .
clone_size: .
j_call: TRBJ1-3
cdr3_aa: CASSLGTFSGNTIYF
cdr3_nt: TGTGCCAGCAGCTTAGGGACATTCTCTGGAAACACCATATATTTT

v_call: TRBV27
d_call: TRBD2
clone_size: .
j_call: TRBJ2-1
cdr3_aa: CASDSTGGYYNEQFF
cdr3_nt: TGTGCCAGCGATAGCACGGGAGGCTATTACAATGAGCAGTTCTTC

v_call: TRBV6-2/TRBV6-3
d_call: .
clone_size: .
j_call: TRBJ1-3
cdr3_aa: CASSYRGLGNTIYF
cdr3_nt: TGTGCCAGCAGTTACCGTGGCCTCGGAAACACCATATATTTT

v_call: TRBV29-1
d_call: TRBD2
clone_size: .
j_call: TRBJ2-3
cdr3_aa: CSVIGLAGPTDTQYF
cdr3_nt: TGCAGCGTTATCGGACTAGCCGGCCCCACAGATACGCAGTATTTT

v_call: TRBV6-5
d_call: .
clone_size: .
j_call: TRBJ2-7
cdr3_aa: CASSASGGAGEQYF
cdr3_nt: TGTGCCAGCTCCGCCTCGGGTGGGGCGGGCGAGCAGTACTTC

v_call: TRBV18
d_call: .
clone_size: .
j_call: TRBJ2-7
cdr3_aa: CASSPGGGPTYEQYF
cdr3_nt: TGTGCCAGCTCACCAGGGGGGGGGCCAACCTACGAGCAGTACTTC

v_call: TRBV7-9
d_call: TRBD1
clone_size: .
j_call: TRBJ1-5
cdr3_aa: CASSRETGGRSNQPQHF
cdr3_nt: TGTGCCAGCAGCCGTGAGACAGGGGGCAGAAGCAATCAGCCCCAGCATTTT

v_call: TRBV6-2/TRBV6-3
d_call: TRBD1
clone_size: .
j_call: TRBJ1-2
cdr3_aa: CASSPTSTGVGYTF
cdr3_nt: TGTGCCAGCAGCCCGACGTCAACAGGGGTTGGCTACACCTTC

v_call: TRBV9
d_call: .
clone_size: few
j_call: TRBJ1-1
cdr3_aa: CASTRGPLNTEAFF
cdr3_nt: TGTGCCAGCACCCGGGGGCCGTTGAACACTGAAGCTTTCTTT

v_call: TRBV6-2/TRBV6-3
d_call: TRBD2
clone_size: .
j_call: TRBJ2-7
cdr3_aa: CASSPGGSGAMGEQYF
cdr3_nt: TGTGCCAGCAGTCCCGGAGGTAGCGGGGCCATGGGCGAGCAGTACTTC

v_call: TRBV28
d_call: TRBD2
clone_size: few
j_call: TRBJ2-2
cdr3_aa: CASSLLGIRTGTSLSTGELFF
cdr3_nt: TGTGCCAGCAGTTTACTCGGTATCAGAACCGGGACTAGCCTCAGCACCGGGGAGCTGTTTTTT

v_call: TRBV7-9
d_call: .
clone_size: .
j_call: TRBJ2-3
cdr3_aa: CASSLTGSYTDTQYF
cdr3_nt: TGTGCCAGCAGCTTAACGGGGAGCTACACAGATACGCAGTATTTT

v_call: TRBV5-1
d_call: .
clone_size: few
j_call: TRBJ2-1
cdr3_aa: CASSFEPGSYNEQFF
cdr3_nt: TGCGCCAGCAGCTTTGAGCCGGGGTCCTACAATGAGCAGTTCTTC

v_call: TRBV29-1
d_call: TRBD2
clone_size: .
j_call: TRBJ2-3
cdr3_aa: CSVGRQAGDTDTQYF
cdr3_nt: TGCAGCGTTGGGAGGCAGGCGGGAGACACAGATACGCAGTATTTT

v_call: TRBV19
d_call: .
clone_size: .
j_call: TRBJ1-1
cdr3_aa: CASSMLGAEAFF
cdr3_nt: TGTGCCAGTAGTATGTTGGGAGCTGAAGCTTTCTTT

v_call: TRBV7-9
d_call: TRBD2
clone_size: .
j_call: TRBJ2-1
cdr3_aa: CASSLIRGLDNEQFF
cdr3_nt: TGTGCCAGCAGCTTAATTCGAGGACTAGACAATGAGCAGTTCTTC

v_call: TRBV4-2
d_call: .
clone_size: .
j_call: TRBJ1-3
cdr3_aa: CASSRTSSSGNTIYF
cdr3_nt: TGTGCCAGCAGCCGGACTTCCAGCTCTGGAAACACCATATATTTT

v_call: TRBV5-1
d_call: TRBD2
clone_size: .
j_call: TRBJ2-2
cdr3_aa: CASSLRLAGTGELFF
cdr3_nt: TGCGCCAGCAGCTTGAGACTAGCGGGTACCGGGGAGCTGTTTTTT

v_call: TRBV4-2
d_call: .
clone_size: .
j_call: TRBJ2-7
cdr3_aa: CASSQEESTYEQYF
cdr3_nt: TGTGCCAGCAGCCAAGAAGAAAGTACCTACGAGCAGTACTTC

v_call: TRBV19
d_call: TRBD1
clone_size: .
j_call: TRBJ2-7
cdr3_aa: CASSMGTGGHSYEQYF
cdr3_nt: TGTGCCAGTAGTATGGGGACAGGGGGCCACTCCTACGAGCAGTACTTC

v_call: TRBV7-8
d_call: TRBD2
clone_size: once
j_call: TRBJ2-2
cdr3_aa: CASSFGLAGVPGELFF
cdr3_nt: TGTGCCAGCAGCTTTGGGCTAGCGGGAGTCCCCGGGGAGCTGTTTTTT

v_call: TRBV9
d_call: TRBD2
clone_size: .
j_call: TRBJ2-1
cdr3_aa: CASSPTGGLWEQFF
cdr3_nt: TGTGCCAGCAGCCCCACGGGGGGATTATGGGAGCAGTTCTTC

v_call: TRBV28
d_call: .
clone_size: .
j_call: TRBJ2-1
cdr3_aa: CASSLRGSSYNEQFF
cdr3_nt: TGTGCCAGCAGTTTAAGGGGGAGCTCCTACAATGAGCAGTTCTTC

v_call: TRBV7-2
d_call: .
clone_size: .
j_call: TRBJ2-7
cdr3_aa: CASSSRFTYEQYF
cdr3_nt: TGTGCCAGCAGCAGCAGATTTACCTACGAGCAGTACTTC

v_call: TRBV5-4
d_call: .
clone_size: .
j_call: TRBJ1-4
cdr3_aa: CASSFGGEGDSEKLFF
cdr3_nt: TGTGCCAGCAGCTTCGGTGGGGAAGGAGATTCTGAAAAACTGTTTTTT

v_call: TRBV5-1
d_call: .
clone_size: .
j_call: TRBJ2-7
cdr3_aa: CASSPGSAAYEQYF
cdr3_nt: TGCGCCAGCAGTCCAGGGTCGGCCGCCTACGAGCAGTACTTC

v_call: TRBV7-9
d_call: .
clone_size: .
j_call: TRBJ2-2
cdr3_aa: CASSPHTGVTGELFF
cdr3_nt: TGTGCCAGCAGCCCCCACACAGGTGTGACCGGGGAGCTGTTTTTT

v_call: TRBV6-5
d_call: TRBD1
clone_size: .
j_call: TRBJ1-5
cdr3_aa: CASGAGGYDQPQHF
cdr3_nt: TGTGCCAGCGGAGCAGGGGGATACGATCAGCCCCAGCATTTT

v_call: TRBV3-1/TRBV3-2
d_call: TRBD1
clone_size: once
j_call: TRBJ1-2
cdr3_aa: CASSGEQGARGYTF
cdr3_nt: TGTGCCAGCAGCGGGGAACAGGGGGCTCGGGGCTACACCTTC

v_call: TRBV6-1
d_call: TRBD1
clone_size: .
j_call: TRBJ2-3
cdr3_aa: CASSASGGLGADTQYF
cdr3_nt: TGTGCCAGCAGTGCCTCAGGGGGCTTGGGGGCAGATACGCAGTATTTT